The 24 T cell receptor beta chains below were found in one sample sequenced in a study of blood T cell repertoires in COVID-19. Generated by immunoSEQ multiplex PCR, the TCRdb table keeps only in-frame clones and is missing some. This sample yields about 58,000 clones, of which approximately 86% are seen a single time; about 8% belongs to the top ten. Material: peripheral blood. These receptors all come from a woman aged 70-85 years with active COVID-19.

This chain connects TRBV9 to TRBJ1-2, with D unclear. V lost 4 bases to trimming and J lost 7 bases, with 14 bases between them. The CDR3 extends over 13 amino acids. In germline, CDR1 is SGDLS, CDR2 YYNGEE. CDR3 nucleotides: TGTGCCAGCAGCCCACACTTGGAGGTTGGCTACACCTTC. Translation gives CASSPHLEVGYTF.

This clone was found a few times. This chain joins TRBV5-1 and TRBJ1-5; no clear D. CDR3 length: 15 amino acids. The germline gives CDR1 SGHRS, CDR2 YFSETQ. Trimming shortened V by 4 bases and J by 0 bases, and 11 bases separated the two germline ends. CDR3 sequence reads: CASSPGDYSNQPQHF. The DNA of the CDR3 is TGCGCCAGCAGCCCGGGAGATTATAGCAATCAGCCCCAGCATTTT.

V gene TRBV5-6 combines with J gene TRBJ1-2; D is undetermined. Deletions cut 2 bases from V and 7 bases from J, with 12 bases between. The germline CDR1 and CDR2 sequences are SGHDT and YYEEEE. The CDR3 is made up of 13 amino acids. CDR3 loop: CASSLLLGGGYTF. CDR3 bases: TGTGCCAGCAGCTTATTATTGGGAGGTGGCTACACCTTC.

This clone was found a few times. The chain uses TRBV15 and TRBJ1-4; TRBD1 is a possible D gene (5 bases). Trimming stripped 1 base from V and 7 bases from J, with 10 bases between. The CDR3 spans 14 residues. Germline values: CDR1 LNHNV, CDR2 YYDKDF (reference sequence). DNA of the CDR3: TGTGCCACCAGCAGAGTAAGGGGCGGTGAAAAACTGTTTTTT. Translating gives CATSRVRGGEKLFF. The full variable domain, its missing parts supplied by reference TRBV15 and TRBJ1-4, is DAMVIQNPRYQVTQFGKPVTLSCSQTLNHNVMYWYQQKSSQAPKLLFHYYDKDFNNEADTPDNFQSRRPNTSFCFLDIRSPGLGDTAMYLCATSRVRGGEKLFFGSGTQLSVL.

The chain recombines TRBV7-3 with TRBJ2-2; TRBD1 matches 9 bases. Germline assignment: CDR1 SGHTA and CDR2 FQGTGA. This CDR3 is 17 amino acids long. V lost 5 bases, J lost 6 bases, and 13 bases stayed unmatched. The CDR3, as DNA: TGTGCCAGCAGCCCCTGGACAGGGGATGTATACTCCGGGGAGCTGTTTTTT. Its protein is CASSPWTGDVYSGELFF.

The V call is TRBV30, the J call TRBJ1-1, with a possible D match to TRBD1 (5 bases). Per the germline V gene, CDR1 is GTSNPN and CDR2 is SVGIG (reference sequence). The CDR3 has 14 amino acids. Between the trimmed V and J ends, which lost 1 base and 0 bases, there was a span of 9 bases. The CDR3 nucleotides are TGTGCCTGGAGTGCCGACAGACTGAACACTGAAGCTTTCTTT. It yields the protein CAWSADRLNTEAFF.

The chain combines TRBV3-1 (or the pseudogene TRBV3-2) with TRBJ2-1; D is perhaps TRBD2 (6 bases). The ends were cut back, 4 bases at V and 6 bases at J, with 13 bases in the middle. This CDR3 has 14 residues. Per the germline V gene, CDR1 is LGHDT and CDR2 is YNNKEL (reference sequence). The CDR3 region has the DNA TGTGCCAGCAGCCCGTTCCGGGACTCCAATGAGCAGTTCTTC. Translation: CASSPFRDSNEQFF.

This rearrangement joins TRBV7-9 to TRBJ1-1; D is possibly TRBD1 (6 bases). The germline V gene has CDR1 SEHNR and CDR2 FQNEAQ (reference sequence). The V and J ends lost 5 bases and 2 bases respectively, with 15 bases between them. This CDR3 has 15 residues. DNA for the CDR3: TGTGCCAGCAGCACCGGACAGACCCTAAACACTGAAGCTTTCTTT. Translated, it gives CASSTGQTLNTEAFF.

The rearrangement joins TRBV7-3 to TRBJ2-2, with D tentatively TRBD1 (5 bases). The CDR3 extends over 18 amino acids. Germline CDR1 is SGHTA and CDR2 is FQGTGA. The germline V and J ends were trimmed by 5 bases and 0 bases, with 19 bases remaining between them. The CDR3 nucleotides are TGTGCCAGCAGCCCAGGCGGCGCAGGGCCTCCGAACACCGGGGAGCTGTTTTTT. It encodes CASSPGGAGPPNTGELFF.

The chain carries TRBV7-2 and TRBJ2-3, with 7 bases identical to TRBD2. This CDR3 is 16 amino acids long. Per the germline V gene, CDR1 is SGHTA and CDR2 is FQGNSA. The V and J ends lost 6 bases and 1 base, in that order; junction bases with no gene match: 10. The CDR3 bases are TGTGCCAGCAGACTCGCCGGGACTAAGGGCACAGATACGCAGTATTTT. Its translation is CASRLAGTKGTDTQYF. Full variable domain (rest looked up from reference TRBV7-2 and TRBJ2-3): GAGVSQSPSNKVTEKGKDVELRCDPISGHTALYWYRQSLGQGLEFLIYFQGNSAPDKSGLPSDRFSAERTGGSVSTLTIQRTQQEDSAVYLCASRLAGTKGTDTQYFGPGTRLTVL.

V gene TRBV6-5 combines with J gene TRBJ2-1; the D gene is possibly TRBD2 (5 bases). Germline CDR1 MNHEY, CDR2 SVGAGI. V lost 8 bases to trimming and J lost 2 bases, with 7 bases between them. The length of the CDR3 is 12 residues. The CDR3 protein is CASAAAYNEQFF. The CDR3 region has the DNA TGTGCCAGCGCAGCGGCCTACAATGAGCAGTTCTTC.

The chain couples TRBV7-2 to TRBJ2-5, with TRBD2 matching 7 bases. Trimming cost V 5 bases and J 4 bases; bases outside gene matches: 7. This CDR3 is 14 amino acids long. CDR1 SGHTA and CDR2 FQGNSA come from the germline V gene. CDR3: CASSPSTSSETQYF. Here the CDR3 DNA reads TGTGCCAGCAGCCCCTCGACTAGCTCAGAGACCCAGTACTTC.

The chain employs TRBV5-1 and TRBJ2-3; 11 bases align to TRBD2. The CDR3 totals 16 residues. The trim removed 1 base at V and 4 bases at J, leaving 5 bases unmatched. Germline V gene sequence: CDR1 SGHRS, CDR2 YFSETQ. CDR3 amino acids: CASSLMASGRPDTQYF. CDR3 coding DNA: TGCGCCAGCAGCTTGATGGCTAGCGGGAGGCCAGATACGCAGTATTTT.

The chain has TRBV21-1 and TRBJ2-3; the D call TRBD2 from the table was never checked on the DNA. TRBV21-1 is assigned pseudogene status. The CDR3 contains 14 residues. CDR3 residues: CASSKKLRTDTQYF. The DNA of the CDR3 is TGTGCCAGCAGCAAAAAACTACGCACAGATACGCAGTATTTT.

The V gene is TRBV2, the J gene TRBJ1-6; D is perhaps TRBD1 (6 bases). Germline CDR1 is SNHLY and CDR2 is FYNNEI. The germline V and J ends were trimmed by 3 bases and 7 bases, with 25 bases remaining between them. This CDR3 has 19 residues. CDR3 amino acids: CASSDEGEPGLLRNSPLHF. The CDR3 DNA reads as TGTGCCAGCAGTGATGAGGGGGAGCCAGGACTCTTGAGGAATTCACCCCTCCACTTT.

This clone came up once. V gene TRBV5-1 combines with J gene TRBJ1-1, with a weak D call TRBD1 (5 bases). With 4 bases removed from V and 0 bases from J, the gap between germline ends came to 13 bases. This CDR3 is 15 amino acids long. In germline, CDR1 is SGHRS, CDR2 YFSETQ. The CDR3 bases are TGCGCCAGCAGCGGTGGAGGGGAGGTGAACACTGAAGCTTTCTTT. It yields the protein CASSGGGEVNTEAFF.

The chain is built from TRBV5-1 and TRBJ1-1; 7 bases map to TRBD1. The CDR3 length is 14 residues. The germline V gene encodes CDR1 SGHRS and CDR2 YFSETQ. V lost 4 bases and J lost 1; bases outside the gene matches: 4. The CDR3 DNA reads as TGCGCCAGCAGCCCGCGACAGGGGAACACTGAAGCTTTCTTT. Translated: CASSPRQGNTEAFF.

The rearrangement links TRBV13 to TRBJ2-7; no reliable D call. The CDR3 spans 12 residues. Trimming pared 4 bases from V and 10 bases from J, leaving 14 bases between. Germline CDR1 reads PRHDT; CDR2 reads FYEKMQ (reference sequence). CDR3 DNA: TGTGCCAGCAGCTCGATTGCTTCAGAACAGTACTTC. Amino acid sequence: CASSSIASEQYF.

The chain uses TRBV12-3 or TRBV12-4 and TRBJ2-1; D is ambiguous. The CDR3 is made up of 13 amino acids. The V end lost 7 bases, the J end lost 7 bases, and 14 bases lay between the germline ends. CDR3 loop: CASKHEDQNEQFF. The CDR3 coding sequence is TGTGCCAGCAAGCATGAAGATCAAAATGAGCAGTTCTTC.

The chain uses TRBV29-1 and TRBJ1-1; 7 positions match TRBD1. The germline V gene has CDR1 SQVTM and CDR2 ANQGSEA. The V gene end was trimmed by 7 bases and the J gene end by 2 bases; junction bases not matched to a gene: 4. The CDR3 has 12 amino acids. CDR3 sequence: CSARTGNTEAFF. The CDR3 DNA reads TGCAGCGCTCGGACAGGCAACACTGAAGCTTTCTTT. The full variable domain, with the rest looked up from reference TRBV29-1 and TRBJ1-1, is SAVISQKPSRDICQRGTSLTIQCQVDSQVTMMFWYRQQPGQSLTLIATANQGSEATYESGFVIDKFPISRPNLTFSTLTVSNMSPEDSSIYLCSARTGNTEAFFGQGTRLTVV.

The chain has TRBV7-8 and TRBJ2-5; D is ambiguous. Trimming took off 5 bases at V and 5 bases at J, with 6 bases between the two ends. Germline CDR1 is SGHVS and CDR2 is FQNEAQ. The CDR3 loop spans 11 amino acids. CDR3 protein: CASSPRETQYF. The CDR3, as DNA: TGTGCCAGCAGCCCCAGGGAGACCCAGTACTTC.

This clone came up once. The rearrangement joins TRBV2 to TRBJ1-5, with D tentatively TRBD1 (6 bases). The CDR3 is 16 amino acids. CDR1 is SNHLY and CDR2 is FYNNEI in the germline V gene. Between the trimmed V and J ends, which lost 4 bases and 0 bases, there was a span of 13 bases. The CDR3: CASSVEGRGSNQPQHF. The CDR3 region has the DNA TGTGCCAGCAGTGTAGAGGGCAGGGGTAGCAATCAGCCCCAGCATTTT.

V gene TRBV13 combines with J gene TRBJ2-3, with 15 nucleotides matching TRBD2. The V segment lost 5 bases and the J segment 5 bases; nucleotides outside the gene matches: 8. This CDR3 has 17 amino acids. Germline CDR1 is PRHDT and CDR2 is FYEKMQ (reference sequence). DNA for the CDR3: TGTGCCAGCAGCGTCCCCGAGGGACTAGCGGGAGGAGATACGCAGTATTTT. Translated: CASSVPEGLAGGDTQYF.

The chain couples TRBV30 to TRBJ2-1, with D possibly TRBD2 on 6 matching bases. Germline assignment: CDR1 GTSNPN and CDR2 SVGIG (reference sequence). The CDR3 is 18 amino acids. Trimming cost V 4 bases and J 5 bases, with 27 bases left between them. CDR3 bases: TGTGCCTGGAACGGGGGACTCTCCTTATTTGAGCCCCACAATGAGCAGTTCTTC. Translation: CAWNGGLSLFEPHNEQFF.